This T cell receptor beta chain was recorded in a study of T cell changes during pregnancy in multiple sclerosis. Measured with immunoSEQ multiplex PCR; TCRdb has only the in-frame clones, and not every one. The table records 70,000 to 90,000 clones, about 90% of them present only once. Germline CDR1 reads SGHNT; CDR2 reads YYREEE (reference sequence). This CDR3 spans 13 amino acids. V trimming: 4 bases; J trimming: 6 bases; junction bases outside the gene matches: 6. The rearrangement uses TRBV5-4 and TRBJ2-5; 7 nucleotides align to TRBD1. The sequencing here drew on PBMCs, taken in the first trimester of pregnancy. The sequence came from a female donor in good health, serving as a control in a pregnancy study. Some clones in this sample may be carry-over from other donors' samples. The CDR3 here is CASSLQTGKTQYF. CDR3 bases: TGTGCCAGCAGCCTTCAGACAGGGAAGACCCAGTACTTC.